The TCR beta chain described here comes from a study of blood T cell repertoires in COVID-19. The CDR3 runs to 11 residues. The V segment lost 6 bases and the J segment 8 bases; nucleotides outside the gene matches: 3. Looked up from germline, CDR1 is MNHEY and CDR2 is SVGEGT. Per the authors' pipeline: Estimates of nucleated cell counts were drawn from the amplification of reference gene primers. The repertoire was sequenced with immunoSEQ multiplex PCR; TCRdb's copy has only in-frame clones and lacks some. That table supplies the V and J calls and clone size; D and trimming were determined from the DNA. The sample lists approximately 300,000 clones; 75% to 90% were seen once.

The source is a woman aged 30 to 39 who had been exposed to COVID-19. Sequenced input: PBMCs or T cells enriched from blood (not recorded which). The gene calls are TRBV6-2 or TRBV6-3 and TRBJ1-1; 7 bases match TRBD1. CDR3 sequence (DNA): TGTGCCAGCAGCATGGACAGGGAAGCTTTCTTT. It encodes CASSMDREAFF.